This is a list of T cell receptor beta chains from one sample in a study of T cell responses to AZD1222 COVID-19 vaccine. TCRdb keeps only in-frame clones here, not all; method: immunoSEQ multiplex PCR. The sample includes around 110,000 clones, more than 65% seen only once; the top ten take 9.4%. Here the sequenced sample was peripheral blood, taken on day 0 of AZD1222 vaccination. The receptors come from an adult in good health. CDR3s include the opening cysteine and the closing phenylalanine or tryptophan. The D gene is left open where the match is weak. Part of the rows lack a size; the others show once, few, many or a class for expanded clones.

v_call	clone_size	j_call	d_call	cdr3_aa	cdr3_nt
TRBV19	.	TRBJ2-7	TRBD1	CASSMSQGTGLSYEQYF	TGTGCCAGTAGTATGTCCCAAGGGACAGGGCTTTCCTACGAGCAGTACTTC
TRBV18	few	TRBJ2-2	.	CASSPLGLNTGELFF	TGTGCCAGCTCACCACTGGGTCTGAACACCGGGGAGCTGTTTTTT
TRBV18	.	TRBJ2-7	.	CASSPPGATYEQYF	TGTGCCAGCTCACCACCCGGGGCCACCTACGAGCAGTACTTC
TRBV5-8	.	TRBJ2-7	.	CASSLGSFLLPYEQYF	TGTGCCAGCAGCTTGGGTTCGTTTTTACTACCCTACGAGCAGTACTTC
TRBV7-2	.	TRBJ2-5	.	CASSSRLGQETQYF	TGTGCCAGCAGCTCCCGATTAGGCCAAGAGACCCAGTACTTC
TRBV9	few	TRBJ1-6	TRBD1	CASSLGDRDGVTLHF	TGTGCCAGCAGCCTTGGGGACAGGGACGGGGTCACCCTCCACTTT
TRBV28	few	TRBJ1-5	TRBD1	CASREGDRGSPAQHF	TGTGCCAGCAGAGAGGGAGACAGGGGTTCTCCGGCCCAGCATTTT
TRBV6-5	.	TRBJ2-7	TRBD1	CASSYGTGTYEQYF	TGTGCCAGCAGTTACGGGACAGGGACCTACGAGCAGTACTTC
TRBV19	.	TRBJ2-1	.	CASSAFNRVGEQFF	TGTGCCAGTAGTGCCTTTAACCGAGTTGGTGAGCAGTTCTTC
TRBV7-4	.	TRBJ1-4	.	CASSGGQSDEKLFF	TGTGCCAGCAGCGGGGGTCAGTCCGATGAAAAACTGTTTTTT
TRBV7-8	once	TRBJ2-1	TRBD2	CASSPLAGGAGEQFF	TGTGCCAGCAGCCCGTTAGCGGGAGGGGCGGGTGAGCAGTTCTTC
TRBV28	.	TRBJ2-7	TRBD1	CASSTPGQGTDEQYF	TGTGCCAGCAGTACTCCGGGACAGGGCACGGACGAGCAGTACTTC
TRBV19	.	TRBJ2-7	.	CAAGEAGVYEQYF	TGTGCCGCCGGGGAGGCAGGGGTCTACGAGCAGTACTTC
TRBV29-1	.	TRBJ1-2	.	CSVTSGYGYTF	TGCAGCGTAACATCAGGCTATGGCTACACCTTC
TRBV4-2	.	TRBJ2-1	.	CASSQVLRLVNEQFF	TGTGCCAGCAGCCAAGTCTTGAGACTAGTGAATGAGCAGTTCTTC
TRBV5-1	.	TRBJ2-5	TRBD2	CASRPGGFETQYF	TGCGCCAGCCGACCGGGGGGGTTTGAGACCCAGTACTTC
TRBV2	.	TRBJ1-5	.	CACRGGGNQPQHF	TGTGCCTGCCGTGGGGGAGGAAATCAGCCCCAGCATTTT
TRBV6-5	.	TRBJ2-5	TRBD2	CASNPLAGATETQYF	TGTGCCAGCAATCCCCTAGCGGGAGCGACAGAGACCCAGTACTTC
TRBV20-1	.	TRBJ1-4	TRBD1	CSASQRDRGGEKLFF	TGCAGTGCTAGTCAGCGGGACAGGGGTGGTGAAAAACTGTTTTTT
TRBV6-2/TRBV6-3	.	TRBJ2-2	.	CASSLAGAGSGELFF	TGTGCCAGCAGTCTGGCGGGGGCCGGGTCCGGGGAGCTGTTTTTT
TRBV2	.	TRBJ2-5	TRBD2	CASGLLAGVPQETQYF	TGTGCCAGCGGCCTACTAGCGGGAGTTCCCCAAGAGACCCAGTACTTC
TRBV6-5	.	TRBJ1-6	.	CASSYSGTGGYSPLHF	TGTGCCAGCAGTTACTCGGGGACGGGAGGATATTCACCCCTCCACTTT
TRBV7-8	.	TRBJ2-5	.	CASSPFDPEETQYF	TGTGCCAGCAGCCCTTTCGACCCGGAGGAGACCCAGTACTTC
TRBV9	few	TRBJ2-2	.	CASSVGGQGAGELFF	TGTGCCAGCAGCGTAGGAGGGCAGGGCGCCGGGGAGCTGTTTTTT
TRBV7-9	.	TRBJ1-5	.	CASSPRGLDQPQHF	TGTGCCAGCAGCCCCCGGGGCCTTGACCAGCCCCAGCATTTT
TRBV27	few	TRBJ1-5	.	CASSPYRGNQPQHF	TGTGCCAGCAGTCCTTACAGGGGCAATCAGCCCCAGCATTTT
TRBV6-5	few	TRBJ2-2	TRBD1	CASRRGQGGTGELFF	TGTGCCAGCAGGCGCGGACAGGGGGGAACCGGGGAGCTGTTTTTT
TRBV11-3	.	TRBJ2-1	TRBD1	CASSFRDSSGEQFF	TGTGCCAGCAGCTTCCGGGACAGCTCAGGTGAGCAGTTCTTC
TRBV2	once	TRBJ2-2	TRBD2	CASRGTSGSETGELFF	TGTGCCAGCAGGGGGACTAGCGGGAGTGAAACCGGGGAGCTGTTTTTT